One and the same sample provided the 25 T cell receptor beta chains below, sequenced in a study of blood T cell repertoires in COVID-19. This table comes from immunoSEQ multiplex PCR, and its TCRdb copy is limited to in-frame clones, with some not included. The table has approximately 250,000 clones, around 88% seen once. What was sequenced was peripheral blood. The receptors stem from a man younger than 45 with active or convalescent COVID-19.

The chain joins TRBV4-3 to TRBJ1-6; no clear D. The germline CDR1 and CDR2 sequences are LGHNA and YSLEER. With 0 bases removed from V and 2 bases from J, the gap between germline ends came to 8 bases. The CDR3 loop spans 16 amino acids. The CDR3 loop is CASSQDSRTYNSPLHF. DNA of the CDR3: TGCGCCAGCAGCCAAGATAGTCGAACCTATAATTCACCCCTCCACTTT.

The chain links TRBV9 to TRBJ2-3; TRBD2 aligns across 11 bases. With V trimmed by 0 bases and J by 3 bases, 3 bases remained unmatched. The CDR3 is 16 amino acids. Germline-derived CDR1 and CDR2 are SGDLS and YYNGEE. The CDR3 DNA reads as TGTGCCAGCAGCGTAGCCCCTAGCGGGGGGACAGATACGCAGTATTTT. This translates into CASSVAPSGGTDTQYF.

The rearrangement links TRBV27 to TRBJ2-1; tentative D call: TRBD1 (5 bases). Between the trimmed V and J ends, which lost 3 bases and 4 bases, there was a span of 13 bases. Germline CDR1 is MNHEY and CDR2 is SMNVEV (reference sequence). CDR3 length: 15 amino acids. The CDR3 here is CASSLYRTLYNEQFF. The CDR3 nucleotides are TGTGCCAGCAGTTTGTACAGGACCCTATACAATGAGCAGTTCTTC.

This clone has more than one count but fewer than ten. The chain employs TRBV5-4 and TRBJ2-7; TRBD1 matches 10 bases. Germline-derived CDR1 and CDR2 are SGHNT and YYREEE (reference sequence). This CDR3 is 13 amino acids long. J gave up 2 bases and V 7 bases, and 3 bases lay outside the gene matches. The CDR3: CASSGQGPYEQYF. DNA for the CDR3: TGTGCCAGCTCGGGACAGGGGCCCTACGAGCAGTACTTC.

The CDR3 coding sequence is TGTGCCAGCAGGCTTACTATCAGTTCACCCCTCCACTTT. Encoded protein: CASRLTISSPLHF. The chain combines TRBV6-5 with TRBJ1-6; no definite D call. Germline lookup yields CDR1 MNHEY and CDR2 SVGAGI. Trimming stripped 6 bases from V and 9 bases from J, with 12 bases between. There are 13 residues in the CDR3.

This chain connects TRBV5-4 to TRBJ2-1; 11 nucleotides align to TRBD2. Germline V lookup: CDR1 SGHNT, CDR2 YYREEE (reference sequence). The ends lost 6 bases at V and 0 bases at J; junction bases unmatched: 8. This CDR3 spans 17 amino acids. The CDR3 sequence is CASNLAGGSSSYNEQFF. In DNA form, the CDR3 reads TGTGCCAGCAACCTAGCGGGGGGATCCAGCTCCTACAATGAGCAGTTCTTC.

V usage is TRBV6-7 and J usage is TRBJ2-7, with TRBD1 matching over 8 bases. TRBV6-7 is identified as an open reading frame with a role that is uncertain. J gave up 4 bases and V 2 bases, and 7 bases lay outside the gene matches. The CDR3 length is 15 residues. CDR3 in amino acids: CASSYPSGTGYEQYF. The CDR3 bases are TGTGCCAGCAGTTACCCATCCGGGACAGGTTACGAGCAGTACTTC.

Here the CDR3 DNA reads TGTGCCAGCAGCAATCCGGGACAGGGGGAAAATTCACCCCTCCACTTT. This codes for CASSNPGQGENSPLHF. J is TRBJ1-6 and V is TRBV7-9; 11 positions agree with TRBD1. This CDR3 spans 16 amino acids. Germline V gene data show CDR1 as SEHNR and CDR2 as FQNEAQ (reference sequence). The J segment lost 7 bases and the V segment lost 5 bases, leaving 7 bases of the junction unmatched.

The chain couples TRBV6-6 to TRBJ2-7; 10 bases are shared with TRBD1. The CDR3 covers 14 residues. Per germline, CDR1 MNHNY and CDR2 SVGAGI (reference sequence). V lost 4 bases and J lost 3; bases outside the gene matches: 3. The CDR3 region is CASSFGQGVYEQYF. CDR3 coding DNA: TGTGCCAGCAGTTTCGGACAGGGGGTCTACGAGCAGTACTTC.

The J gene is TRBJ1-2, the V gene TRBV29-1, with D tentatively TRBD1 (6 bases). The CDR3 extends over 13 amino acids. Trimming pared 6 bases from V and 11 bases from J, leaving 22 bases between. Germline V gene lookup returns CDR1 SQVTM and CDR2 ANQGSEA. The CDR3 region is CSVSSTGGNDYTF. Written as DNA, the CDR3 is TGCAGCGTCAGTTCGACAGGAGGCAATGATTACACCTTC.

V is TRBV9 and J is TRBJ1-3; tentative D call: TRBD1 (5 bases). Germline V lookup: CDR1 SGDLS, CDR2 YYNGEE. The CDR3 consists of 15 residues. Trimming took off 4 bases at V and 0 bases at J, with 11 bases between the two ends. The CDR3 bases are TGTGCCAGCAGCCAGAGCGGGGCCTCTGGAAACACCATATATTTT. This encodes CASSQSGASGNTIYF.

The rearrangement uses TRBV27 and TRBJ2-1; D might be TRBD1 (6 bases). Germline loops: CDR1 MNHEY, CDR2 SMNVEV (reference sequence). V was pared by 5 bases and J by 0 bases, with 26 bases between. This CDR3 comprises 20 residues. Here the CDR3 reads CASSTPGHQGMLGSYNEQFF. The CDR3 nucleotides are TGTGCCAGCAGTACCCCGGGACATCAAGGCATGCTTGGCTCCTACAATGAGCAGTTCTTC.

This clone was observed once. This rearrangement joins TRBV4-3 to TRBJ2-3; a weak D match, TRBD2 (5 bases). The CDR3 totals 17 residues. With 0 bases removed from V and 1 base from J, the gap between germline ends came to 14 bases. Germline V gives CDR1 LGHNA, CDR2 YSLEER. The CDR3 nucleotides read TGCGCCAGCAGCCAAGATTACCACCCGAGGGGCACAGATACGCAGTATTTT. It specifies CASSQDYHPRGTDTQYF.

The rearrangement links TRBV9 to TRBJ2-2; 8 nucleotides match TRBD2. After removal of 3 bases from V and 5 bases from J, the junction contained 12 bases not matched to a gene. CDR1 is SGDLS, CDR2 YYNGEE, per germline. This CDR3 has 17 residues. The CDR3 nucleotides are TGTGCCAGCAGCGGACCCGGGACTAGTGTTTCTACCGGGGAGCTGTTTTTT. Translating it yields CASSGPGTSVSTGELFF.

The rearrangement uses TRBV7-9 and TRBJ2-2; TRBD2 aligns across 7 bases. This CDR3 contains 14 residues. V trimming: 6 bases; J trimming: 1 base; junction bases outside the gene matches: 2. Germline V lookup: CDR1 SEHNR, CDR2 FQNEAQ (reference sequence). CDR3 sequence: CASSLAVNTGELFF. The CDR3, as DNA: TGTGCCAGCAGTCTAGCGGTGAACACCGGGGAGCTGTTTTTT.

The chain links TRBV6-2 or TRBV6-3 to TRBJ2-3; possibly TRBD1 for D (5 bases). This CDR3 contains 12 residues. Germline V gives CDR1 MNHEY, CDR2 SVGEGT. V was shortened by 6 bases and J by 8 bases, with 12 bases between the two germline ends. The CDR3 nucleotides read TGTGCCAGCAGCTTGGGGCCGGGTACGCAGTATTTT. Its protein is CASSLGPGTQYF.

This chain uses TRBV10-2 with TRBJ2-7, with a tentative D call TRBD2 (6 bases). Germline CDR1 WSHSY, CDR2 SAAADI. The CDR3 sequence is 14 residues long. With 8 bases removed from V and 2 bases from J, the gap between germline ends came to 16 bases. This chain's CDR3 is CASGGSGQPYEQYF. The DNA for the CDR3 is TGCGCCAGCGGAGGGTCGGGGCAACCCTACGAGCAGTACTTC.

The V gene is TRBV30, the J gene TRBJ1-2, with D perhaps TRBD1 (6 bases). The CDR3 is 15 residues long. Germline V CDR1 and CDR2: GTSNPN, SVGIG (reference sequence). V was shortened by 2 bases and J by 1 base, with 14 bases between the two germline ends. The CDR3 sequence is CAWSWVRGGNYGYTF. CDR3 DNA: TGTGCCTGGAGTTGGGTCAGGGGTGGTAACTATGGCTACACCTTC.

J is TRBJ2-1 and V is TRBV3-1 (or the pseudogene TRBV3-2); 7 nucleotides agree with TRBD1. In germline, CDR1 is LGHDT, CDR2 YNNKEL (reference sequence). The CDR3 consists of 15 residues. With 4 bases clipped from V and 6 bases from J, the junction kept 9 bases outside the gene matches. DNA of the CDR3: TGTGCCAGCAGCCCCTACCGGGACAGCTCCAATGAGCAGTTCTTC. Amino acids: CASSPYRDSSNEQFF.

This clone was seen just once. The chain employs TRBV24-1 and TRBJ2-7; D possibly corresponds to TRBD1 (6 bases). The CDR3 extends over 14 amino acids. Germline V gives CDR1 KGHDR, CDR2 SFDVKD. Trimming cost V 3 bases and J 7 bases, with 15 bases left between them. The CDR3 loop reads CATSDRDTTREQYF. CDR3 nucleotide sequence: TGTGCCACCAGTGATCGGGACACCACTCGGGAGCAGTACTTC.

The chain employs TRBV9 and TRBJ1-5, with TRBD1 as a possible D gene (6 bases). CDR3 length: 15 amino acids. Trimming stripped 4 bases from V and 7 bases from J, with 18 bases between. Looked up from germline, CDR1 is SGDLS and CDR2 is YYNGEE. The CDR3 sequence: CASSTAGVMGQPQHF. In DNA, the CDR3 is TGTGCCAGCAGCACCGCAGGGGTGATGGGGCAGCCCCAGCATTTT.

The chain has TRBV19 and TRBJ2-1; 8 nucleotides agree with TRBD2. CDR1 and CDR2 (germline): LNHDA, SQIVND (reference sequence). The V segment lost 3 bases and the J segment 2 bases; nucleotides outside the gene matches: 6. There are 16 residues in the CDR3. CDR3 sequence reads: CASSMDGGAAYNEQFF. As DNA, the CDR3 is TGTGCCAGTAGTATGGACGGGGGGGCTGCCTACAATGAGCAGTTCTTC.

The chain combines TRBV3-1 (or the pseudogene TRBV3-2) with TRBJ2-5; D is ambiguous. This CDR3 comprises 12 residues. CDR1 LGHDT and CDR2 YNNKEL come from the germline V gene (reference sequence). V was shortened by 1 base and J by 4 bases, with 4 bases between the two germline ends. CDR3 protein: CASSQVLETQYF. DNA of the CDR3: TGTGCCAGCAGCCAAGTTCTAGAGACCCAGTACTTC.

This clone appeared many times. The genes are TRBV2 and TRBJ1-2; 9 nucleotides line up with TRBD1. J lost 6 bases, V lost 5 bases, and 7 bases had no gene match. Germline V lookup: CDR1 SNHLY, CDR2 FYNNEI. This CDR3 is built from 14 residues. The CDR3 loop is CASSRTGAGDGYTF. The CDR3 nucleotides are TGTGCCAGCAGTAGGACAGGGGCAGGGGATGGCTACACCTTC.

V is TRBV6-5 and J is TRBJ1-2; TRBD1 matches at 9 bases. The germline V gene has CDR1 MNHEY and CDR2 SVGAGI. This CDR3 comprises 14 residues. V dropped 6 bases and J dropped 4; count of bases not matched to a gene: 6. The CDR3 spells CASRGQGESYGYTF. The DNA for the CDR3 is TGTGCCAGCAGGGGACAGGGTGAATCCTATGGCTACACCTTC.